This TCR beta chain came from a study of blood T cell repertoires in COVID-19. Across the study: Sources were T cells, B-cell-depleted T cells, or PBMCs; the material itself was cDNA or gDNA.

The protocol was immunoSEQ multiplex PCR, while the TCRdb copy is restricted to in-frame clones and leaves out a portion. The sample shows a few hundred thousand clones, about 89% of them seen only once. This clone was detected only a few times. Distinct nucleotide sequences in the sample also encode this CDR3. Trimming took off 4 bases at V and 0 bases at J, with 6 bases between the two ends. Germline CDR1 reads WNHNN; CDR2 reads SYGVQD (reference sequence). There are 13 residues in the CDR3. The chain couples TRBV10-1 to TRBJ1-1; the D is unclear. This clonotype was sampled from a man aged 40-55 years who had recovered from COVID-19. The sequenced sample consisted of peripheral blood. The CDR3 protein is CASSGEMNTEAFF. The CDR3 DNA is TGCGCCAGCAGTGGGGAGATGAACACTGAAGCTTTCTTT.